This T cell receptor beta chain was sequenced in a study of T cells in Graves' hyperthyroidism and ophthalmopathy. This clonotype was picked up many times. Its target is unknown. Amplification of TCR beta CDR3 regions used RNA as the template. Using the HTBI primer set, a first-round RT-PCR was run on the TCR CDR3. TCRdb re-called the multiplex PCR reads through MiXCR, storing one row per CDR3 protein. The sample includes under 350,000 distinct CDR3 sequences, around a sixth of them seen just once. The CDR3 loop spans 12 amino acids. Germline loops: CDR1 DFQATT, CDR2 SNEGSKA (reference sequence). Unmatched junction bases numbered 2, after V lost 5 bases and J lost 2 bases. Regarding the study as a whole: Classification by a 13 V-J model distinguished ophthalmopathy from stable hyperthyroidism. Most clonotypes expanded in thyroid above 0.001 were likewise present in blood.

Clinicians diagnosed patients from clinical symptoms, serum thyroxine and TRAb, thyroid ultrasound and orbital computed tomography. The sequence was collected from a woman aged 50 to 65 with Graves' hyperthyroidism. Sequenced: blood. The J gene is TRBJ2-5, the V gene TRBV20-1; 7 positions match TRBD1. The CDR3 nucleotides read TGCAGTGCTGAGGACAGGCAAGAGACCCAGTACTTC. Translating it yields CSAEDRQETQYF.